The rows below give T cell receptor beta chains drawn from one sample of a study of T cells in Graves' hyperthyroidism and ophthalmopathy. In TCRdb, the multiplex PCR reads were re-called with MiXCR into one record per CDR3 protein. This sample has roughly 530,000 distinct CDR3 sequences, with about a sixth found just once. The sample comprised blood. Every receptor here comes from a woman aged 18-29 years with Graves' ophthalmopathy. Both conserved end residues are part of each CDR3.

TRBV3-1	TRBJ1-6	CASSQEEGVNSPLHF
TRBV7-2	TRBJ1-6	CASSINRGVNSPLHF
TRBV5-1	TRBJ2-3	CASSPGLAGGKDTQYF
TRBV5-1	TRBJ2-7	CASSLRDATYEQYF
TRBV10-3	TRBJ1-5	CAISESGGNGNQPQHF
TRBV5-1	TRBJ2-7	CASSRDASSYEQYF
TRBV12-3/TRBV12-4	TRBJ1-6	CASRTGTGGSPLHF
TRBV6-4	TRBJ1-6	CASSEGSRTNSPLHF
TRBV27	TRBJ1-5	CASSLWREQPQHF
TRBV19	TRBJ1-5	CASRRADSNQPQHF
TRBV19	TRBJ2-7	CASSHQRGEQYF
TRBV11-2	TRBJ1-3	CASSLSGNTIYF
TRBV12-3/TRBV12-4	TRBJ1-1	CASGGGRTEAFF
TRBV12-3/TRBV12-4	TRBJ1-1	CASRSGDSGFTEAFF
TRBV12-3/TRBV12-4	TRBJ2-7	CASSLGLGTDEQYF
TRBV12-3/TRBV12-4	TRBJ2-1	CASSSPDRAVDEQFF
TRBV30	TRBJ2-1	CAWSGIGGLGNEQFF
TRBV7-2	TRBJ1-1	CASSYSTDLNTEAFF
TRBV12-3/TRBV12-4	TRBJ1-3	CASSFGTRRGNTIYF
TRBV15	TRBJ2-3	CATSRDLNRRGTDTQYF
TRBV10-3	TRBJ2-4	CAISETELGKNIQYF
TRBV4-3	TRBJ1-2	CASSQDRGDLRYGYTF
TRBV9	TRBJ2-2	CASSVSAGELFF
TRBV27	TRBJ2-5	CASSLWARTPETQYF
TRBV28	TRBJ1-5	CASSTPGEIQPQHF
TRBV27	TRBJ2-7	CASRSLRGEQYF
TRBV6-1	TRBJ2-1	CASSEADIQDEQFF
TRBV3-1	TRBJ2-7	CASSPAAGGPYEQYF
TRBV19	TRBJ1-5	CASREGPSNQPQHF
TRBV11-2	TRBJ2-7	CASSLSSGGPYEQYF
TRBV14	TRBJ1-2	CASSQSVAIYGYTF
TRBV12-3/TRBV12-4	TRBJ1-3	CASSETGPAGNTIYF
TRBV10-2	TRBJ2-3	CASLSGEDTDTQYF
TRBV19	TRBJ2-3	CASSADGADTQYF
TRBV2	TRBJ2-7	CASSEVRTLSYEQYF
TRBV5-1	TRBJ1-1	CASSELQVNTEAFF
TRBV9	TRBJ2-7	CASSVERGTYEQYF
TRBV6-2/TRBV6-3	TRBJ1-5	CASKYGATRNQPQHF
TRBV11-2	TRBJ1-2	CASSLTEEGLVYYGYTF
TRBV4-1	TRBJ2-1	CASSPTGTGIEQFF